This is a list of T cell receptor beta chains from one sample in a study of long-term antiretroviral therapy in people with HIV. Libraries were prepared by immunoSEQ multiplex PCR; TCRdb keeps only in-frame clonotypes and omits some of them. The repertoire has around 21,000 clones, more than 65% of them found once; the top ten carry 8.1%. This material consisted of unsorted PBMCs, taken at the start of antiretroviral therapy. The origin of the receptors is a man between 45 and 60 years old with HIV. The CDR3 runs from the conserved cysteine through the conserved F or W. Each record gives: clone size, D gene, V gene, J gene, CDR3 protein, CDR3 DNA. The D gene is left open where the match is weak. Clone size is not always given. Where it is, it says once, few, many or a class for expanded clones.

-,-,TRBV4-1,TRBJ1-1,CASSQATGNTEAFF,TGCGCCAGCAGCCAAGCGACAGGAAACACTGAAGCTTTCTTT
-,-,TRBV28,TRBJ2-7,CASSSRGFWEQYF,TGTGCCAGCAGTTCCCGGGGATTTTGGGAGCAGTACTTC
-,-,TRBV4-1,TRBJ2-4,CASSQRGIAKNIQYF,TGCGCCAGCAGCCAACGGGGAATTGCCAAAAACATTCAGTACTTC
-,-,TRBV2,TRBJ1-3,CASKDVGGPGNTIYF,TGTGCCAGCAAGGATGTTGGGGGGCCTGGAAACACCATATATTTT
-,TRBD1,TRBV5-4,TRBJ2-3,CASSSGQAPDTQYF,TGTGCCAGCAGCTCTGGACAGGCCCCAGATACGCAGTATTTT
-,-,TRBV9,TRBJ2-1,CASSAPSGRGGLSSYNEQFF,TGTGCCAGCAGCGCGCCCAGCGGGAGAGGGGGCCTAAGCTCCTACAATGAGCAGTTCTTC
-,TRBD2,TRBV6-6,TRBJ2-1,CASSRTSGAPYNEQFF,TGTGCCAGCAGTCGGACTAGCGGGGCCCCTTACAATGAGCAGTTCTTC
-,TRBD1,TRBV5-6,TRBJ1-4,CASSLQQGEREKLFF,TGTGCCAGCAGCTTACAACAGGGGGAGCGCGAAAAACTGTTTTTT
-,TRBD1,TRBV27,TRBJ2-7,CASSFNRGHEQYF,TGTGCCAGCAGTTTTAACAGGGGGCACGAGCAGTACTTC
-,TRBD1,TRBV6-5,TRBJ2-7,CASTGTGGFYEQYF,TGTGCCAGCACCGGGACAGGGGGCTTTTACGAGCAGTACTTC
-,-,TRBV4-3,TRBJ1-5,CASSQDRQSNQPQHF,TGCGCCAGCAGCCAAGATCGGCAGAGCAATCAGCCCCAGCATTTT
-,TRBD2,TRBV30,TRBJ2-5,CAWSVREGGGAFETQYF,TGTGCCTGGAGTGTACGGGAGGGCGGGGGGGCGTTCGAGACCCAGTACTTC
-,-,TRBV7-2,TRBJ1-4,CASSSRNVEKLFF,TGTGCCAGCAGCTCCCGGAATGTAGAAAAACTGTTTTTT
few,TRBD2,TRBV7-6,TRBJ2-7,CASSLASASGSFEQYF,TGTGCCAGCAGCTTAGCGTCCGCCAGCGGGAGCTTCGAGCAGTACTTC
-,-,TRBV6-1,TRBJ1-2,CASSEGYGYTF,TGTGCCAGCAGTGAAGGGTATGGCTACACCTTC
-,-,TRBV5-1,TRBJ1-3,CASSGGSHGDTIYF,TGCGCCAGCAGCGGCGGGTCACACGGAGACACCATATATTTT
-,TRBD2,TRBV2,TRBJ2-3,CASSVTSEIF,TGTGCCAGCAGCGTGACTAGCGAGATTTTT
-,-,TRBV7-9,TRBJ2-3,CASSPRDRRITDTQYF,TGTGCCAGCAGCCCGCGAGACAGGAGGATCACAGATACGCAGTATTTT
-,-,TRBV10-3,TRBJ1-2,CAISSGNYGYTF,TGTGCCATCAGCTCAGGGAACTATGGCTACACCTTC
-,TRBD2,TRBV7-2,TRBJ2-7,CASSLASSGSFEQYF,TGTGCCAGCAGCTTAGCTTCTAGCGGGAGCTTCGAGCAGTACTTC
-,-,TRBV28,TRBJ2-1,CASSFSEGPYNEQFF,TGTGCCAGCAGTTTTTCGGAGGGCCCCTACAATGAGCAGTTCTTC
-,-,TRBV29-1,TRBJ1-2,CSVEQRYGYTF,TGCAGCGTTGAGCAGCGCTATGGCTACACCTTC
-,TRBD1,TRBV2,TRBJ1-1,CASSARGQRLNTEAFF,TGTGCCAGCAGTGCTCGGGGACAGCGGCTGAACACTGAAGCTTTCTTT
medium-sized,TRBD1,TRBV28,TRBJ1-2,CASSSNRGDRIYGYTF,TGTGCCAGCAGCTCGAACAGGGGGGATCGAATCTATGGCTACACCTTC
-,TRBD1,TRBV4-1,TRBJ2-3,CASSQDIGTGFSTDTQYF,TGCGCCAGCAGCCAAGATATCGGGACAGGGTTCTCCACAGATACGCAGTATTTT
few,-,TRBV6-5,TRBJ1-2,CASMNADYGYTF,TGTGCCAGCATGAATGCGGACTATGGCTACACCTTC
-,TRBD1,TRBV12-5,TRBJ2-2,CASGGGQSNTGELFF,TGTGCTAGTGGTGGGGGACAGTCGAACACCGGGGAGCTGTTTTTT
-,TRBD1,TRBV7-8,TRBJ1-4,CASSLRTGTSEKLFF,TGTGCCAGCAGCCTACGGACAGGGACGAGTGAAAAACTGTTTTTT
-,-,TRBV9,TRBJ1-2,CASSVDMRPNYGYTF,TGTGCCAGCAGCGTAGATATGAGGCCCAACTATGGCTACACCTTC
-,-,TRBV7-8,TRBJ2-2,CASSEDPPGLTGELFF,TGTGCCAGCAGCGAAGACCCCCCCGGTCTCACCGGGGAGCTGTTTTTT
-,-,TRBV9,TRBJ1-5,CASSNWTFARPQHF,TGTGCCAGCAGCAATTGGACCTTTGCGCGGCCCCAGCATTTT
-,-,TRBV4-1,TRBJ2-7,CASSQDRTGPYEQYF,TGCGCCAGCAGCCAAGATCGTACAGGCCCCTACGAGCAGTACTTC
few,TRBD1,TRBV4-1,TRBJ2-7,CASSPGTGGGYEQYF,TGCGCCAGCAGCCCCGGGACAGGGGGCGGATACGAGCAGTACTTC
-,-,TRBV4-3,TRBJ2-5,CASSQEGAGGPRGETQYF,TGCGCCAGCAGCCAAGAGGGGGCCGGGGGCCCCAGGGGAGAGACCCAGTACTTC
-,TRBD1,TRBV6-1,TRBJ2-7,CASTRTGGSYEQYF,TGTGCCAGCACCCGGACAGGGGGGTCCTACGAGCAGTACTTC
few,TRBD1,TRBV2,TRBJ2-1,CASSVAQGIYNEQFF,TGTGCCAGCAGTGTAGCACAGGGGATATACAATGAGCAGTTCTTC
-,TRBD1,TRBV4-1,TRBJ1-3,CASSHLQGFGNTIYF,TGCGCCAGCAGCCACCTACAGGGGTTTGGAAACACCATATATTTT
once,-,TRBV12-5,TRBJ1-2,CASGPREGGNYGYTF,TGTGCTAGTGGACCCCGGGAAGGGGGGAACTATGGCTACACCTTC
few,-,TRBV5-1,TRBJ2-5,CASSFQTFQETQYF,TGCGCCAGCAGCTTCCAGACTTTTCAAGAGACCCAGTACTTC
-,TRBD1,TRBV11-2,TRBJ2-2,CASRLEGAAGELFF,TGTGCCAGCAGACTAGAGGGGGCGGCCGGGGAGCTGTTTTTT
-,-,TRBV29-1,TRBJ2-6,CSVQGGSGANVLTF,TGCAGCGTTCAGGGGGGCTCTGGGGCCAACGTCCTGACTTTC
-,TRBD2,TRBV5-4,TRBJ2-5,CASSPRSSGVQETQYF,TGTGCCAGCAGCCCCCGGAGTAGCGGGGTCCAAGAGACCCAGTACTTC
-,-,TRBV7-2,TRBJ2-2,CASSLNIIDTGELFF,TGTGCCAGCAGCTTAAACATTATTGACACCGGGGAGCTGTTTTTT
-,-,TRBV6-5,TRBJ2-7,CASSLGDNLHF,TGTGCCAGCAGTCTGGGGGACAACCTGCACTTC
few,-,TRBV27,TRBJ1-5,CASSLGVGQPQHF,TGTGCCAGCAGTTTAGGGGTCGGACAGCCCCAGCATTTT
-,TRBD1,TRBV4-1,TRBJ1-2,CASSPSIPGQGAINYGYTF,TGCGCCAGCAGCCCTTCAATTCCAGGACAGGGGGCGATTAACTATGGCTACACCTTC
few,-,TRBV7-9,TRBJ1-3,CASSPSNGNTIYF,TGTGCCAGCAGCCCCTCCAACGGAAACACCATATATTTT
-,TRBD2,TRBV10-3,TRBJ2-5,CAISEGSGYQETQYF,TGTGCCATCTCCGAGGGTAGCGGGTACCAAGAGACCCAGTACTTC
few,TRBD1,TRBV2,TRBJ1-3,CATSPGQGIYF,TGTGCCACTTCCCCGGGACAGGGAATATATTTT
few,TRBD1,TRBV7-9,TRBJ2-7,CASSSLQGESYEQYF,TGTGCCAGCAGCTCCCTACAGGGGGAAAGCTACGAGCAGTACTTC